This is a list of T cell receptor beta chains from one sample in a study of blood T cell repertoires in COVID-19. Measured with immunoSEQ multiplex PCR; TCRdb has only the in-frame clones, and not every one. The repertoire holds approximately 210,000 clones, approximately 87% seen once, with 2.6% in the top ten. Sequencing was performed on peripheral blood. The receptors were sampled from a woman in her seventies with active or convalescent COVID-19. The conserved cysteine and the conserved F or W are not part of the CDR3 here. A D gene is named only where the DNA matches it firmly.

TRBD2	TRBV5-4	ASGPGTSVYNEQF
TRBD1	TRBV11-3	ASSYTQGAEAF
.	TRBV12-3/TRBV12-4	ASSPGVYGYT
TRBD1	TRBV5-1	ASRTGANNEKLF
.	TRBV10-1	ASSESKGDSNQPQH
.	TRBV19	ASSRDTVFRDNSPLH
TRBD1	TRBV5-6	ASSLTVTGADGYT
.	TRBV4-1	ASSQSSVVNSPLH
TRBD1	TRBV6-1	ASSGTGTGTTGELF
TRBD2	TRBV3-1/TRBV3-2	ASSQQLSGSLEQY
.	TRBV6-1	ASTASEPYEQY
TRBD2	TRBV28	ASSLGGSGISTDTQY
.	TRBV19	ASSILTEGDYGYT
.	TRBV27	ASSLDPHGAEAF
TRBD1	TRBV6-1	ASSEGQGVPIGEQF
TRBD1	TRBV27	ASSSQGTYGYT
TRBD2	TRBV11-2	ASSLEGLAGQSTDTQY
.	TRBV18	ASSPLQGNEQY
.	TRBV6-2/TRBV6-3	ASIPSPTDGGNSPLH
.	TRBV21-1	ASSSDRPTGELF
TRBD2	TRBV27	ASSLLSGSKNIQY
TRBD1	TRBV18	ASSPGTGLNTEAF
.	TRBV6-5	ASSSRRVLSTDTQY
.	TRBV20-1	SGKAGKQQF